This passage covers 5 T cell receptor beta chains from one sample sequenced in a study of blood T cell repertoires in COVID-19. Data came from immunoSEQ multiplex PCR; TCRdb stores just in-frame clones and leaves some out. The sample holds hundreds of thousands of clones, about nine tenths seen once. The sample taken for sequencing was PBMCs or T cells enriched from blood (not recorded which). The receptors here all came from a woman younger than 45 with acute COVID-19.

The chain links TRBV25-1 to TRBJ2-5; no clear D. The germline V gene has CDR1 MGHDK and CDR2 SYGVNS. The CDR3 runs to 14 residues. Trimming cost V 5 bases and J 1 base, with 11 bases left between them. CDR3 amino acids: CASSSWARQETQYF. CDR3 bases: TGTGCCAGCAGTTCTTGGGCCCGCCAAGAGACCCAGTACTTC. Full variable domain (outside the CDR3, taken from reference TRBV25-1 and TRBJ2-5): EADIYQTPRYLVIGTGKKITLECSQTMGHDKMYWYQQDPGMELHLIHYSYGVNSTEKGDLSSESTVSRIRTEHFPLTLESARPSHTSQYLCASSSWARQETQYFGPGTRLLVL.

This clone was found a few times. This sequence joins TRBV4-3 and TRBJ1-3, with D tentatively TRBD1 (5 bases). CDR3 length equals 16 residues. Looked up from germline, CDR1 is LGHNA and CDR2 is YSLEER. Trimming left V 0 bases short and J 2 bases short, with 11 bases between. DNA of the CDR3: TGCGCCAGCAGCCAAGATACAGGCCTAACTGGAAACACCATATATTTT. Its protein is CASSQDTGLTGNTIYF.

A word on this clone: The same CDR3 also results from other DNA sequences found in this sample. CDR3 DNA sequence: TGTGCCAGCAGTTTGGCGGGCTATGGCTACACCTTC. It encodes CASSLAGYGYTF. The gene calls are TRBV28 and TRBJ1-2; no clear D gene. Between the trimmed V and J ends, which lost 3 bases and 4 bases, there was a span of 6 bases. The CDR3 is 12 amino acids. In germline, CDR1 is MDHEN, CDR2 SYDVKM.

CDR3 DNA sequence: TGTGCCGTAGCTCAGGGGCTTCATGGCTACACCTTC. Protein: CAVAQGLHGYTF. The chain recombines TRBV19 with TRBJ1-2; TRBD1 is a possible D gene (6 bases). The length of the CDR3 is 12 residues. Trimming cost V 11 bases and J 6 bases, with 16 bases left between them. Germline V CDR1 and CDR2: LNHDA, SQIVND (reference sequence). Filled out from reference TRBV19 and TRBJ1-2, the complete variable domain reads DGGITQSPKYLFRKEGQNVTLSCEQNLNHDAMYWYRQDPGQGLRLIYYSQIVNDFQKGDIAEGYSVSREKKESFPLTVTSAQKNPTAFYLCAVAQGLHGYTFGSGTRLTVV.

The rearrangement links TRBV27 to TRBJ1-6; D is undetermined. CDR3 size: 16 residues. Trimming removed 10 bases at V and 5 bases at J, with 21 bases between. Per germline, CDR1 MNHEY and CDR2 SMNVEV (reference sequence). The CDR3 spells CATSPQVGSHNSPLHF. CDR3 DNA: TGTGCCACCTCCCCCCAAGTAGGGAGCCATAATTCACCCCTCCACTTT.